This section outlines one TCR beta chain sequence together with its context. Antigen specificity is unknown. The length of the CDR3 is 12 residues. V lost 8 bases and J lost 2, with 9 bases in between. Per germline, CDR1 MDHEN and CDR2 SYDVKM. The authors produced TCR alpha and TCR beta cDNA libraries with sample barcodes and UMIs by 5'RACE using constant-segment primers. TCRdb re-derived calls from the 5' RACE reads in MiXCR, one entry per CDR3 protein. The data contain roughly 180,000 distinct CDR3 sequences, around 18% of them seen just once; the ten biggest clones take up around 3.9%. This sample is drawn from a study of T-cell memory formation after mild COVID-19. Across the study: Largely donor-specific sequence clusters came from a couple of donors. Study outcomes and limitations: Mainly in CM and EM were contracting CD4+ clones; CD8+ were in EMRA. Cross-reactive memory seemingly joined, as some responding clones were found in pre-infection memory.

The chain recombines TRBV28 with TRBJ1-2, with D possibly being TRBD1 (6 bases). The sequenced sample was PBMCs or a T cell subset sorted from them (not recorded which). The sequence was collected from a man aged 18 to 30 who had mild COVID-19 (a few samples of this study predate the infection). Cell type and time point are not known. CDR3 in amino acids: CASHGTNYGYTF. CDR3 nucleotides: TGTGCCAGCCACGGGACAAACTATGGCTACACCTTC.